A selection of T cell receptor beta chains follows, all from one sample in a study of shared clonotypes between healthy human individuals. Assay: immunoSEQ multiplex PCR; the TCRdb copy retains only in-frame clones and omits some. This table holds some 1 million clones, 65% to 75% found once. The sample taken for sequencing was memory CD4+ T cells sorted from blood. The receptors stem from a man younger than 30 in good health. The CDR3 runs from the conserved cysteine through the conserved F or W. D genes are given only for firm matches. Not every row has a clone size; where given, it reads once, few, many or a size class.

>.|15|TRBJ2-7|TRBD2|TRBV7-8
CASSGLSGASYEQYF
TGTGCCAGCAGCGGCCTAAGCGGGGCCTCCTACGAGCAGTACTTC
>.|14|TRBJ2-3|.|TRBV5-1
CASSSTDATDTQYF
TGCGCCAGCAGCTCTACCGACGCAACAGATACGCAGTATTTT
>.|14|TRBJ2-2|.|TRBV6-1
CASSVSPNTGELFF
TGTGCCAGCAGTGTTAGCCCTAACACCGGGGAGCTGTTTTTT
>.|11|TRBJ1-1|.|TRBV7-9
CASSEGGRAFF
TGTGCCAGCAGCGAAGGGGGGCGAGCTTTCTTT
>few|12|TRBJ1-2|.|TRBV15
CATSSEAYGYTF
TGTGCCACCAGTTCGGAAGCCTATGGCTACACCTTC
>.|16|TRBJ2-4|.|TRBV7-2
CASSLAAGFAKNIQYF
TGTGCCAGCAGCTTAGCCGCGGGATTTGCCAAAAACATTCAGTACTTC
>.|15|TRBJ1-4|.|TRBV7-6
CASSLASWTSEKLFF
TGTGCCAGCAGCTTAGCGAGTTGGACAAGCGAAAAACTGTTTTTT
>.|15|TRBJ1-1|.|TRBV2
CASSDFSPGNTEAFF
TGTGCCAGCAGTGATTTCAGCCCTGGGAACACTGAAGCTTTCTTT
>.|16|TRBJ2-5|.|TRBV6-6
CASSYSAPSASETQYF
TGTGCCAGCAGTTACTCCGCGCCCAGCGCGTCGGAGACCCAGTACTTC
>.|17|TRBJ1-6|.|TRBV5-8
CASSLIGGDSYNSPLHF
TGTGCCAGCAGCCTGATTGGGGGCGACTCCTATAATTCACCCCTCCACTTT
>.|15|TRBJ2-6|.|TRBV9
CASSVLPADPNVLTF
TGTGCCAGCAGCGTGCTACCCGCAGACCCCAACGTCCTGACTTTC